The sequence of this TCR beta chain was determined in a study of tumour-infiltrating T cells in Burkitt lymphoma. Study as a whole: Survival, overall and progression-free, tracked with productive clonality.

Produced via immunoSEQ multiplex PCR; TCRdb's table is partial and in-frame only. The sample consists of 14,000 or so clones, about 33% of them appearing once. Germline-derived CDR1 and CDR2 are MNHEY and SMNVEV (reference sequence). The CDR3 runs 14 residues. V was clipped by 0 bases and J by 5 bases, with 10 bases between them. This chain joins TRBV27 and TRBJ1-1, with TRBD1 as a possible D gene (5 bases). What was sequenced was tumor tissue. The TCR comes from a human donor with diffuse large B-cell lymphoma. The CDR3 protein is CASSLSGRGTEAFF. In DNA, the CDR3 is TGTGCCAGCAGTTTATCGGGTCGGGGGACTGAAGCTTTCTTT.